Presented here are 2 T cell receptor beta chains from one specimen sequenced in a study of T cells in Graves' hyperthyroidism and ophthalmopathy (dated by TCRdb to between 2019 and 2020). Libraries were built with multiplex PCR. Sequenced using an Illumina HiSeq 2000. The TCR beta CDR3 regions were amplified from RNA transcripts. A first-round RT-PCR of the TCR CDR3 used the HTBI primer set with the Qiagen OneStep RT-PCR kit. TCRdb cleaned the public reads at Q25 with fastp, built clones with MiXCR and kept in-frame beta chains. Merged by CDR3 protein, the rows form single entries marked with the most common genes and DNA. The sample table holds around 580,000 distinct CDR3 sequences, of which over 15% were seen once. The ten largest clonotypes hold 18% of the sample. The sample comprised blood. The receptors shown here come from a young woman with Graves' hyperthyroidism.

This clonotype was seen ten or more times. The rearrangement uses TRBV2 and TRBJ2-7; 9 nucleotides align to TRBD2. The CDR3 has 15 residues. CDR1 is SNHLY, CDR2 FYNNEI, per germline. V trimming: 7 bases; J trimming: 4 bases; junction bases outside the gene matches: 11. The CDR3: CASTNPLAGSYEQYF. In DNA form, the CDR3 reads TGTGCCAGCACCAACCCGCTAGCGGGAAGTTACGAGCAGTACTTC.

This clonotype was observed a few times. The chain is built from TRBV9 and TRBJ2-1; 10 positions match TRBD2. The germline V gene encodes CDR1 SGDLS and CDR2 YYNGEE. Losses at the gene ends were 3 bases for V and 5 bases for J; bases not matched to a gene: 2. There are 14 residues in the CDR3. The CDR3 DNA is TGTGCCAGCAGCGGAAGCGGGAGGGACAATGAGCAGTTCTTC. Protein product: CASSGSGRDNEQFF.